The clone carrying this T cell receptor beta chain has just a few counts. Its matching antigen is unknown. The data were taken from a study of shared clonotypes between healthy human individuals. As for the study in general: With ages of 18 to 49, the donors were a couple of women and three men.

Study conclusions and caveats: Owing to a small donor count, the genetic and exposure-history diversity represented was limited. How much donors shared clonotypes was expected to be affected by sequencing depth.

Replicate PCRs from sorted subsets contained 200 ng DNA, which is roughly 30,000 T cell genomes. The assay was immunoSEQ multiplex PCR, and TCRdb's table has in-frame clones only and misses some. The sample contains 2 million to 2.5 million clones, approximately 95% of which appear only once. Sequencing was carried out using naive CD4+ T cells sorted from blood. Subset in this sample: CD45RA+ positively selected. This receptor was obtained from a man aged 18 to 30 in good health.

The CDR3 loop is CASSIRIANYEQYF. DNA of the CDR3: TGTGCCAGTAGTATCCGGATTGCAAACTACGAGCAGTACTTC. V usage is TRBV19 and J usage is TRBJ2-7; D ambiguous. The CDR3 spans 14 residues. The germline V and J ends were trimmed by 3 bases and 3 bases, with 12 bases remaining between them. Germline CDR1 is LNHDA and CDR2 is SQIVND (reference sequence).